Ten or more counts support the clone carrying this T cell receptor beta chain. Antigen specificity is unknown. These data originate in a study of blood T cells in healthy people across ages. Findings and limits, study-wide: A strong correlation was seen between TCR beta diversity and naive T cell percentage.

Using a J-beta primer mix together with a sample-barcoded 5' primer, a second PCR was run for roughly 7 to 12 cycles. From the 5' RACE reads, TCRdb called clonotypes with MiXCR, one entry per CDR3 protein. The table records roughly 1,700,000 distinct CDR3 sequences, 28% of them present only once. The germline V gene encodes CDR1 DFQATT and CDR2 SNEGSKA (reference sequence). The CDR3 extends over 15 amino acids. Trimming left V 4 bases short and J 4 bases short, with 19 bases between. Sequenced: blood. The chain has TRBV20-1 and TRBJ2-5, with D tentatively TRBD1 (6 bases). This receptor was obtained from a woman under 40 in good health. The CDR3 nucleotides read TGCAGTGCTACAGAAACAGGGTATCCTTTAGAGACCCAGTACTTC. Its protein is CSATETGYPLETQYF.